This TCR beta chain was sequenced during a study of cytomegalovirus exposure and HLA in healthy donors. The germline gives CDR1 SGHTA, CDR2 FQGNSA. V lost 2 bases, J lost 3 bases, and 6 bases stayed unmatched. The CDR3 covers 17 residues. With 60 Vbeta and 13 Jbeta primers, the PCR was carried out. In the original workflow: Later, 80 million or so unique TCR beta chains were counted in an analysis, and roughly 10 million of them were shared. Repertoires were generated with immunoSEQ multiplex PCR, while TCRdb's copy carries only in-frame clones and drops some. That table supplies the V and J calls and clone size; D and trimming were determined from the DNA. The data hold 95,000 to 110,000 clones, with 75% to 85% observed a single time.

The sample taken for sequencing was PBMCs. This rearrangement joins TRBV7-2 to TRBJ2-1; 11 nucleotides align to TRBD2. The clonotype originates from a woman aged 18 to 35 in good health and CMV-seropositive. The CDR3 DNA reads as TGTGCCAGCAGCTTATTCCCGGGACTAGCGGACTACAATGAGCAGTTCTTC. It yields the protein CASSLFPGLADYNEQFF.